The clone carrying this T cell receptor beta chain has more than one count but fewer than ten. Its antigen is unidentified. The data were obtained in a study of post-analysis software for immune sequencing data. cDNA libraries of TCR beta carried unique molecular identifiers. TCRdb re-called the PCR reads with MiXCR, one entry per CDR3 protein. The repertoire holds fewer than 850,000 distinct CDR3 sequences, with approximately 30% as singletons. Regarding the study as a whole: Same-batch samples co-clustered strongly by F measure.

This receptor was obtained from a girl between 5 and 17 years old with multiple sclerosis. Sample: blood.

The CDR3 loop reads CSAKTDRGNTEAFF. The CDR3 DNA reads TGCAGTGCTAAAACCGACAGGGGGAACACTGAAGCTTTCTTT. The rearrangement joins TRBV20-1 to TRBJ1-1, with 8 bases fitting TRBD1. The V gene's germline CDR1 is DFQATT and CDR2 SNEGSKA (reference sequence). V dropped 4 bases and J dropped 1; count of bases not matched to a gene: 5. The CDR3 totals 14 residues.